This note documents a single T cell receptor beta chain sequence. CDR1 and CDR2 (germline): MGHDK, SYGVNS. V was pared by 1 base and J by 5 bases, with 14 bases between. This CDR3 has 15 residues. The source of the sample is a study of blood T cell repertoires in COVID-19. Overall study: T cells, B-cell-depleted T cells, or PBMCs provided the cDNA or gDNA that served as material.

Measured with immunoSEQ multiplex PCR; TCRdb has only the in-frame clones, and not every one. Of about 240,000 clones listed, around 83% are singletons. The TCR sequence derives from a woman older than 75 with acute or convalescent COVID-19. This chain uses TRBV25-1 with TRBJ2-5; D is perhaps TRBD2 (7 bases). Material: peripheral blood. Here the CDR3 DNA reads TGTGCCAGCAGTGAATTAACAGGGCGGGGGGAGACCCAGTACTTC. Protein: CASSELTGRGETQYF.